Below, 23 T cell receptor beta chains from the same sample are listed, as sequenced in a study of blood T cell repertoires in COVID-19. Sequencing used immunoSEQ multiplex PCR; TCRdb keeps in-frame clones, though not all of them. This sample has around 180,000 clones, with around 77% found just once. Sequencing was carried out using peripheral blood. The receptor set was obtained from a man between 70 and 80 years old with active or convalescent COVID-19.

This chain uses TRBV7-3 with TRBJ2-5; 10 positions match TRBD2. With V trimmed by 1 base and J by 2 bases, 7 bases remained unmatched. The CDR3 length is 17 residues. CDR1 and CDR2 from the germline V gene are SGHTA and FQGTGA. CDR3 protein: CASSLIGLAGVQETQYF. Here the CDR3 DNA reads TGTGCCAGCAGCTTAATCGGTCTAGCGGGAGTTCAAGAGACCCAGTACTTC.

V is TRBV18 and J is TRBJ2-3, with 7 bases lining up with TRBD2. The CDR3 length is 16 residues. J lost 4 bases, V lost 3 bases, and 10 bases had no gene match. CDR1 and CDR2 from the germline V gene are KGHSH and LQKENI. The CDR3 DNA reads as TGTGCCAGCTCACCTCAGGGACTACCAAATCCAGATACGCAGTATTTT. Translated: CASSPQGLPNPDTQYF.

This chain links TRBV5-1 with TRBJ2-3, with 10 positions matching TRBD2. V lost 1 base to trimming and J lost 2 bases; unmatched junction nucleotides: 7. Germline CDR1 is SGHRS and CDR2 is YFSETQ. CDR3 size: 17 residues. Here the CDR3 DNA reads TGCGCCAGCAGCTTGATGGGGACTAGCGTTGCCACAGATACGCAGTATTTT. Amino acids: CASSLMGTSVATDTQYF.

The chain is built from TRBV5-1 and TRBJ2-3; D perhaps matches TRBD1 (5 bases). Germline V CDR1 and CDR2: SGHRS, YFSETQ. Trimming took 0 bases from V and 2 from J, leaving 16 bases between them. This CDR3 spans 17 amino acids. Here the CDR3 reads CASSLARGWGTTDTQYF. The CDR3 DNA reads as TGCGCCAGCAGCTTGGCCCGAGGCTGGGGCACCACAGATACGCAGTATTTT.

The chain links TRBV11-1 to TRBJ2-2; D not resolved. Germline V CDR1 and CDR2: SGHAT, FQDESV (reference sequence). V lost 0 bases to trimming and J lost 4 bases, with 6 bases between them. The CDR3 sequence is 14 residues long. The CDR3 coding sequence is TGTGCCAGCAGCTTAGCCCCATCCACCGGGGAGCTGTTTTTT. Encoded protein: CASSLAPSTGELFF. Full variable domain (outside the CDR3, taken from reference TRBV11-1 and TRBJ2-2): EAEVAQSPRYKITEKSQAVAFWCDPISGHATLYWYRQILGQGPELLVQFQDESVVDDSQLPKDRFSAERLKGVDSTLKIQPAELGDSAMYLCASSLAPSTGELFFGEGSRLTVL.

The chain carries TRBV7-2 and TRBJ2-5; no clear D. Trimming removed 4 bases at V and 4 bases at J, with 16 bases between. CDR3 length: 15 residues. CDR1 is SGHTA, CDR2 FQGNSA, per germline. Written as DNA, the CDR3 is TGTGCCAGCAGCTCCCGTCTTGAGGCCCTAGAGACCCAGTACTTC. Residues: CASSSRLEALETQYF. Complete variable domain (other parts from reference TRBV7-2 and TRBJ2-5): GAGVSQSPSNKVTEKGKDVELRCDPISGHTALYWYRQSLGQGLEFLIYFQGNSAPDKSGLPSDRFSAERTGGSVSTLTIQRTQQEDSAVYLCASSSRLEALETQYFGPGTRLLVL.

The rearrangement uses TRBV5-5 and TRBJ2-5, with 7 nucleotides matching TRBD2. This CDR3 contains 16 residues. V dropped 0 bases and J dropped 5; count of bases not matched to a gene: 10. Germline CDR1 reads SGHKS; CDR2 reads YYEKEE (reference sequence). CDR3 loop: CASSLVGEGPRETQYF. The CDR3 DNA reads as TGTGCCAGCAGCTTGGTGGGGGAGGGCCCCCGGGAGACCCAGTACTTC.

J is TRBJ1-2 and V is TRBV6-5; 8 bases align to TRBD1. CDR1 and CDR2 (germline): MNHEY, SVGAGI. J was trimmed by 8 bases and V by 4 bases; bases with no gene match: 15. The CDR3 consists of 16 residues. The CDR3 bases are TGTGCCAGCAGTTTGGGACAGGAAAGACCGAATCGGGGCTACACCTTC. Its translation: CASSLGQERPNRGYTF.

V gene TRBV6-5 combines with J gene TRBJ1-2; D unresolved. Germline CDR1 reads MNHEY; CDR2 reads SVGAGI. V lost 0 bases and J 1 base, leaving 12 bases between the germline ends. There are 16 residues in the CDR3. CDR3 in amino acids: CASSYSTQALNYGYTF. The DNA for the CDR3 is TGTGCCAGCAGTTACTCGACCCAGGCACTTAACTATGGCTACACCTTC.

The J gene is TRBJ1-2, the V gene TRBV5-4; no reliable D call. The germline V gene has CDR1 SGHNT and CDR2 YYREEE (reference sequence). V gave up 1 base and J gave up 2 bases, with 9 bases separating them. CDR3 size: 14 residues. The CDR3 loop is CASSLKGGNYGYTF. The CDR3 bases are TGTGCCAGCAGCTTGAAGGGAGGGAACTATGGCTACACCTTC.

V and J are TRBV5-1 and TRBJ2-7, with TRBD1 identical over 9 bases. J gave up 6 bases and V 3 bases, and 4 bases lay outside the gene matches. The CDR3 is made up of 13 amino acids. CDR1 is SGHRS, CDR2 YFSETQ, per germline. CDR3 nucleotides: TGCGCCAGCAGCTGGGGACAGGGTGGCGAGCAGTACTTC. Translating gives CASSWGQGGEQYF. Using reference TRBV5-1 and TRBJ2-7 for the parts outside the CDR3, the full variable domain is KAGVTQTPRYLIKTRGQQVTLSCSPISGHRSVSWYQQTPGQGLQFLFEYFSETQRNKGNFPGRFSGRQFSNSRSEMNVSTLELGDSALYLCASSWGQGGEQYFGPGTRLTVT.

This clone was counted once. V is TRBV10-3 and J is TRBJ2-3; the match to TRBD1 covers 7 bases. CDR3 size: 12 residues. From germline, CDR1 is ENHRY and CDR2 SYGVKD. J lost 3 bases, V lost 8 bases, and 2 bases had no gene match. The CDR3 DNA reads as TGTGCCATCGCACAGGGGACAGATACGCAGTATTTT. Protein: CAIAQGTDTQYF.

This sequence joins TRBV5-6 and TRBJ1-1; D remains ambiguous. This CDR3 contains 16 residues. Trimming stripped 0 bases from V and 4 bases from J, with 16 bases between. Germline V gene lookup returns CDR1 SGHDT and CDR2 YYEEEE. As DNA, the CDR3 is TGTGCCAGCAGCTTGGAGTCGGCGCACACTACCACTGAAGCTTTCTTT. It is translated as CASSLESAHTTTEAFF.

This clone was counted between two and nine times. The chain recombines TRBV11-2 with TRBJ2-5; 11 nucleotides agree with TRBD2. Germline CDR1 and CDR2: SGHAT and FQNNGV. This CDR3 comprises 18 residues. V lost 5 bases and J lost 5; bases outside the gene matches: 16. The CDR3 region has the DNA TGTGCCAGCAGCCCTAAGAGGAGTAGCGGGGGGGCATATGAGACCCAGTACTTC. Its protein is CASSPKRSSGGAYETQYF.

J is TRBJ2-7 and V is TRBV18, with 7 bases matching TRBD1. The CDR3 extends over 18 amino acids. Germline V gene data show CDR1 as KGHSH and CDR2 as LQKENI. The V segment lost 2 bases and the J segment 6 bases; nucleotides outside the gene matches: 19. The CDR3 bases are TGTGCCAGCTCACCAACTCTAGGGGGCGCAAGGAAAACAGGCGAGCAGTACTTC. Translation: CASSPTLGGARKTGEQYF.

CDR3 nucleotides: TGTGCCAGCAGCCCTTACAGGCCCGACGATTCACCCCTCCACTTT. It translates to CASSPYRPDDSPLHF. This rearrangement joins TRBV7-2 to TRBJ1-6; D is possibly TRBD1 (5 bases). The CDR3 runs 15 residues. V gave up 5 bases and J gave up 8 bases, with 16 bases separating them. The V gene's germline CDR1 is SGHTA and CDR2 FQGNSA.

The chain links TRBV6-5 to TRBJ1-2; TRBD1 aligns across 9 bases. The CDR3 runs to 13 residues. The germline V gene encodes CDR1 MNHEY and CDR2 SVGAGI. With V trimmed by 6 bases and J by 7 bases, 6 bases remained unmatched. The CDR3 here is CASRTGGAPGYTF. The CDR3 nucleotides are TGTGCCAGCAGGACAGGGGGGGCCCCTGGCTACACCTTC.

The chain links TRBV5-6 to TRBJ2-5, with D unresolved. Trimming stripped 1 base from V and 3 bases from J, with 7 bases between. This CDR3 is built from 13 residues. CDR1 and CDR2 from the germline V gene are SGHDT and YYEEEE. CDR3 nucleotide sequence: TGTGCCAGCAGCTTGTGGCAGAAAGAGACCCAGTACTTC. Amino acid sequence: CASSLWQKETQYF.

The rearrangement uses TRBV5-6 and TRBJ1-2; 9 positions match TRBD1. V was clipped by 6 bases and J by 4 bases; unmatched bases: 13. CDR1 is SGHDT and CDR2 is YYEEEE in the germline V gene. This CDR3 spans 16 amino acids. The CDR3 nucleotides are TGTGCCAGCACCCTGGGGGGACAGGGACGCGCCTATGGCTACACCTTC. Its protein is CASTLGGQGRAYGYTF.

The chain employs TRBV2 and TRBJ1-1, with 7 nucleotides matching TRBD1. This CDR3 has 15 amino acids. Germline V gene sequence: CDR1 SNHLY, CDR2 FYNNEI. Germline trimming cut 7 bases from V and 5 bases from J; bases unmatched to any gene: 13. The CDR3 reads CASMLRGPIGTEAFF. The CDR3 DNA sequence: TGTGCCAGCATGTTGAGGGGGCCAATCGGTACTGAAGCTTTCTTT.

The chain's CDR3 is CASSTLEGVGGYTF. The CDR3, as DNA: TGTGCCAGCAGCACCTTAGAGGGGGTGGGCGGCTACACCTTC. The V and J genes are TRBV7-2 and TRBJ1-2, with a possible D match to TRBD1 (6 bases). CDR3 size: 14 residues. Germline V CDR1 and CDR2: SGHTA, FQGNSA. V shed 5 bases and J shed 8 bases, with 18 bases lying between them.

This clone is classed as medium-sized. The CDR3 reads CAISVGSANYGYTF. As DNA, the CDR3 is TGTGCCATCAGCGTCGGGTCGGCAAACTATGGCTACACCTTC. J is TRBJ1-2 and V is TRBV10-3, with D hard to call. This CDR3 is 14 amino acids long. Trimming removed 6 bases at V and 2 bases at J, with 13 bases between. Germline loops: CDR1 ENHRY, CDR2 SYGVKD.

The genes are TRBV6-6 and TRBJ2-3, with 12 nucleotides matching TRBD1. This CDR3 is built from 18 residues. V trimming: 5 bases; J trimming: 0 bases; junction bases outside the gene matches: 9. Germline assignment: CDR1 MNHNY and CDR2 SVGAGI (reference sequence). DNA for the CDR3: TGTGCCAGCAGTCCGGGACAGGGGGCGCTTAGTAGCACAGATACGCAGTATTTT. Translating gives CASSPGQGALSSTDTQYF.